Listed below are T cell receptor beta chains from one sample, sequenced in a study of blood T cell repertoires in COVID-19. The repertoire was sequenced with immunoSEQ multiplex PCR; TCRdb's copy has only in-frame clones and lacks some. The sample consists of 300,000 to 350,000 clones, 90% to 95% of them appearing once. The sequenced sample consisted of peripheral blood. The receptor source for this set is a woman younger than 30 who had recovered from COVID-19. CDR3s leave out the opening cysteine and the closing phenylalanine or tryptophan. The D gene is left open where the match is weak. Size values are once, few and many counts, or a class for expanded clones, and some rows have none.

V gene	J gene	clone size	D gene	CDR3 protein
TRBV7-9	TRBJ2-1	.	TRBD2	ASSLRLAGTYNEQF
TRBV5-5	TRBJ1-1	.	.	ASDRRGLEAF
TRBV5-4	TRBJ1-1	.	.	ASSLRDTEAF
TRBV7-2	TRBJ2-1	.	TRBD1	ASSELGTGPGQF
TRBV24-1	TRBJ1-5	.	TRBD1	ATSVGGRGPNQPQH
TRBV6-6	TRBJ2-2	few	TRBD2	ASSRSPLASGRTGELF
TRBV4-2	TRBJ2-1	.	TRBD2	ASSHGTSGYNEQF
TRBV19	TRBJ1-5	.	.	ASSPNQPQH
TRBV6-2/TRBV6-3	TRBJ2-3	.	TRBD2	ASSPPGTSDTDTQY
TRBV7-9	TRBJ2-5	.	TRBD1	ASSTDRGVETQY
TRBV2	TRBJ2-3	.	TRBD2	ARGGWTNTDTQY
TRBV7-2	TRBJ1-2	.	TRBD1	ASSRDRGNYGYT
TRBV11-3	TRBJ2-1	.	TRBD2	ASSRSPLLAGNEQF
TRBV24-1	TRBJ2-1	.	TRBD1	ATSPGQGVGRALNEQF
TRBV14	TRBJ2-3	.	.	ASSQDRGRLADYTDTQY